This T cell receptor (beta chain) was profiled in a study of cytomegalovirus exposure and HLA in healthy donors. Study results and caveats: Reportedly, HLA-A and HLA-B alleles of most subjects were accurately predicted from TCR beta. According to a later analysis, donors in an Asian-associated ancestry cluster reportedly had fewer N-insertions than the roughly 660-donor mean.

V was pared by 3 bases and J by 6 bases, with 9 bases of the junction left unmatched. The CDR3 contains 15 residues. Per the germline V gene, CDR1 is MDHEN and CDR2 is SYDVKM. Primers for the PCR totalled 60 Vbeta and 13 Jbeta. Clones were sequenced by immunoSEQ multiplex PCR, and TCRdb holds only the in-frame ones, with some missing. This sample has about 200,000 clones; more than 65% occur once, and the top ten carry under 0.8%. Worth noting for this clone: Its specificity is not known.

Input material: PBMCs. The chain couples TRBV28 to TRBJ2-7, with 9 positions matching TRBD1. The receptor comes from a man younger than 30 in good health and CMV-seronegative. The CDR3 is CASSFSGTGSSEQYF. The DNA for the CDR3 is TGTGCCAGCAGTTTTTCCGGGACAGGGTCGTCCGAGCAGTACTTC.